The 31 T cell receptor beta chains given below trace back to one sample, sequenced in a study of CD8 T cells in Susac syndrome. cDNA came from approximately 0.5 to 1 ug RNA primed by random hexamers. Each CDR3 protein is one row after TCRdb ran MiXCR on the immunoSEQ multiplex PCR reads. The sample records around 80,000 distinct CDR3 sequences, 85% to 95% being singletons. Sequencing was performed on CD8+ T cells from PBMCs. These receptors came from a human donor in good health.

This clonotype was counted a single time. The chain couples TRBV19 to TRBJ1-6; weak D call: TRBD1 (5 bases). Germline lookup yields CDR1 LNHDA and CDR2 SQIVND (reference sequence). With 0 bases removed from V and 10 bases from J, the gap between germline ends came to 22 bases. This CDR3 comprises 18 residues. CDR3 amino acids: CASSIDSGGDPRGSPLHF. The CDR3 DNA reads TGTGCCAGTAGTATAGATTCCGGCGGGGACCCTCGGGGATCACCCCTCCACTTT.

The V call is TRBV12-5, the J call TRBJ1-2, with D possibly matching TRBD1 (5 bases). CDR3 length: 18 amino acids. V lost 3 bases to trimming and J lost 0 bases, with 20 bases between them. Germline V gives CDR1 LGHNT, CDR2 FRNRAP. The CDR3 DNA reads TGTGCTAGTGGTTTCTCCGGTTTGACAGCGCAAACTAACTATGGCTACACCTTC. This translates into CASGFSGLTAQTNYGYTF.

This clonotype was counted a single time. V is TRBV12-3 or TRBV12-4 and J is TRBJ2-3; D uncertain. The V gene lost 6 bases and the J gene lost 3 bases, with 16 bases spanning the gap. The CDR3 is made up of 15 amino acids. CDR3 sequence (DNA): TGTGCCAGCAGCCTACAGTTAGTAGGAACAGATACGCAGTATTTT. It specifies CASSLQLVGTDTQYF.

This chain uses TRBV4-1 with TRBJ1-5; D unresolved. Looked up from germline, CDR1 is MGHRA and CDR2 is YSYEKL. V dropped 3 bases and J dropped 7 bases, with 16 bases sitting between them. The CDR3 loop spans 15 amino acids. The CDR3 here is CASSHREASAQPQHF. CDR3 nucleotide sequence: TGCGCCAGCAGCCATAGGGAAGCTTCGGCCCAGCCCCAGCATTTT.

The V gene is TRBV29-1, the J gene TRBJ1-2; TRBD1 agrees at 7 bases. Unmatched junction bases numbered 22, after V lost 8 bases and J lost 4 bases. This CDR3 has 17 residues. CDR1 is SQVTM, CDR2 ANQGSEA, per germline. CDR3 bases: TGCAGCCACATTGGGAGACCGACAGGGATCAACCTCTATGGCTACACCTTC. Protein: CSHIGRPTGINLYGYTF.

This sequence joins TRBV13 and TRBJ1-1; D uncertain. The V end lost 5 bases, the J end lost 3 bases, and 19 bases lay between the germline ends. CDR1 is PRHDT and CDR2 is FYEKMQ in the germline V gene (reference sequence). The CDR3 runs to 16 residues. The CDR3, as DNA: TGTGCCAGCAGCCTTGGGAGGGCAGTTCGGTACACTGAAGCTTTCTTT. Amino acid sequence: CASSLGRAVRYTEAFF.

V gene TRBV27 combines with J gene TRBJ1-1; D not certain. Germline V gene lookup returns CDR1 MNHEY and CDR2 SMNVEV (reference sequence). The CDR3 spans 15 residues. The V end lost 0 bases, the J end lost 1 base, and 9 bases lay between the germline ends. CDR3 sequence (DNA): TGTGCCAGCAGTTTATCCCGGGCCCAGAACACTGAAGCTTTCTTT. Protein: CASSLSRAQNTEAFF.

The chain couples TRBV7-9 to TRBJ2-5; D remains unclear. Trimming stripped 5 bases from V and 0 bases from J, with 10 bases between. CDR1 is SEHNR and CDR2 is FQNEAQ in the germline V gene (reference sequence). The length of the CDR3 is 14 residues. Here the CDR3 DNA reads TGTGCCAGCAGCGGGCCGGCTAACCAAGAGACCCAGTACTTC. Amino acids: CASSGPANQETQYF.

The chain is built from TRBV27 and TRBJ1-5; a weak D match, TRBD1 (5 bases). From germline, CDR1 is MNHEY and CDR2 SMNVEV (reference sequence). Trimming stripped 2 bases from V and 5 bases from J, with 10 bases between. CDR3 length: 14 amino acids. The CDR3 spells CASSLGGVHQPQHF. The CDR3 bases are TGTGCCAGCAGTTTAGGGGGTGTTCATCAGCCCCAGCATTTT.

V usage is TRBV4-1 and J usage is TRBJ2-1, with 10 bases fitting TRBD1. Germline V gives CDR1 MGHRA, CDR2 YSYEKL. With V trimmed by 6 bases and J by 9 bases, 8 bases remained unmatched. The CDR3 is 14 amino acids. The DNA of the CDR3 is TGCGCCAGCAGACCGGGACAGGGGACGGGTGAGCAGTTCTTC. Protein sequence: CASRPGQGTGEQFF.

This clonotype was seen a handful of times. V and J are TRBV6-2 or TRBV6-3 and TRBJ2-3; 9 nucleotides line up with TRBD2. Trimming at V came to 2 bases and at J to 9 bases, leaving 9 bases not matched to a gene. In germline, CDR1 is MNHEY, CDR2 SVGEGT. The CDR3 is 15 amino acids. The CDR3 protein is CASSYLGGGADTQYF. CDR3 coding DNA: TGTGCCAGCAGTTACCTTGGCGGGGGGGCCGACACGCAGTATTTT.

The chain carries TRBV28 and TRBJ1-5; a weak D match, TRBD1 (6 bases). V was clipped by 2 bases and J by 4 bases, with 9 bases between them. The CDR3 is 14 amino acids. Germline lookup yields CDR1 MDHEN and CDR2 SYDVKM. The CDR3 region is CASSLEQGNQPQHF. In DNA, the CDR3 is TGTGCCAGCAGTTTAGAACAGGGAAATCAGCCCCAGCATTTT.

The V call is TRBV18, the J call TRBJ2-1; 8 bases match TRBD1. The CDR3 sequence is 16 residues long. CDR1 KGHSH and CDR2 LQKENI come from the germline V gene. J was trimmed by 4 bases and V by 3 bases; bases with no gene match: 8. CDR3: CASSPPGQGVYNEQFF. The CDR3 region has the DNA TGTGCCAGCTCACCCCCAGGACAGGGTGTTTACAATGAGCAGTTCTTC.

This rearrangement joins TRBV11-2 to TRBJ1-5; no definite D call. The length of the CDR3 is 13 residues. Germline V gene data show CDR1 as SGHAT and CDR2 as FQNNGV. Between the trimmed V and J ends, which lost 5 bases and 2 bases, there was a span of 7 bases. The CDR3 DNA reads TGTGCCAGCAGCGTCTTGGGCAATCAGCCCCAGCATTTT. This encodes CASSVLGNQPQHF.

The chain joins TRBV28 to TRBJ1-1, with D perhaps TRBD1 (6 bases). V was cut by 8 bases and J by 2 bases, with 12 bases left in between. The V gene's germline CDR1 is MDHEN and CDR2 SYDVKM. CDR3 length: 13 amino acids. The CDR3 region has the DNA TGTGCCAGCGGCAGGGGCGGAAACACTGAAGCTTTCTTT. It encodes CASGRGGNTEAFF.

The chain carries TRBV6-1 and TRBJ2-7; 7 bases match TRBD2. With 8 bases clipped from V and 1 base from J, the junction kept 11 bases outside the gene matches. The CDR3 loop spans 15 amino acids. Germline V lookup: CDR1 MNHNS, CDR2 SASEGT. The CDR3 bases are TGTGCCAGCCGAAGTCGGGAGGCCGATTCCTACGAGCAGTACGTC. Translated, it gives CASRSREADSYEQYV.

The gene calls are TRBV13 and TRBJ2-1, with a tentative D call TRBD2 (6 bases). In germline, CDR1 is PRHDT, CDR2 FYEKMQ (reference sequence). The CDR3 is made up of 13 amino acids. CDR3 in amino acids: CAVGSLSYNEQFF. The CDR3, as DNA: TGTGCTGTCGGGAGTCTGTCCTACAATGAGCAGTTCTTC. Filled out from reference TRBV13 and TRBJ2-1, the complete variable domain reads AAGVIQSPRHLIKEKRETATLKCYPIPRHDTVYWYQQGPGQDPQFLISFYEKMQSDKGSIPDRFSAQQFSDYHSELNMSSLELGDSALYFCAVGSLSYNEQFFGPGTRLTVL.

The CDR3 bases are TGTGCCAGCAGTTACTCGACGAGGGCCGGGGATACGCAGTATTTT. Amino acid sequence: CASSYSTRAGDTQYF. The chain is built from TRBV6-5 and TRBJ2-3, with a tentative D call TRBD2 (5 bases). The CDR3 spans 15 residues. V shed 0 bases and J shed 6 bases, with 13 bases lying between them. Germline lookup yields CDR1 MNHEY and CDR2 SVGAGI.

CDR3 in DNA: TGCAGTGCTAGAGAAAGGGGAGTGGAGACCCAGTACTTC. This codes for CSARERGVETQYF. This chain connects TRBV20-1 to TRBJ2-5; D possibly uses TRBD1 or TRBD2 (5 bases each). Trimming removed 0 bases from V and 5 bases from J, with 10 bases in between. The germline V gene has CDR1 DFQATT and CDR2 SNEGSKA (reference sequence). The CDR3 consists of 13 residues.

This chain joins TRBV4-1 and TRBJ2-6; D remains ambiguous. This CDR3 contains 14 residues. The ends were cut back, 1 base at V and 3 bases at J, with 4 bases in the middle. Germline lookup yields CDR1 MGHRA and CDR2 YSYEKL. The DNA for the CDR3 is TGCGCCAGCAGCCAAGCCATTGGGGCCAACGTCCTGACTTTC. This codes for CASSQAIGANVLTF.

The chain links TRBV7-9 to TRBJ2-3; no reliable D call. The CDR3 has 11 residues. The germline V and J ends were trimmed by 8 bases and 10 bases, with 13 bases remaining between them. Germline assignment: CDR1 SEHNR and CDR2 FQNEAQ (reference sequence). The CDR3 is CASGWSLAQYF. DNA for the CDR3: TGTGCCAGCGGATGGAGCTTGGCGCAGTATTTT.

The CDR3: CASSTGTRPPFGNEQFF. The CDR3 coding sequence is TGTGCCAGCAGCACCGGGACAAGGCCCCCCTTTGGCAATGAGCAGTTCTTC. The chain employs TRBV7-9 and TRBJ2-1, with a possible D match to TRBD1 (6 bases). V shed 5 bases and J shed 6 bases, with 23 bases lying between them. This CDR3 comprises 17 residues. Germline loops: CDR1 SEHNR, CDR2 FQNEAQ (reference sequence).

The rearrangement uses TRBV5-1 and TRBJ2-2, with D tentatively TRBD1 (5 bases). CDR1 SGHRS and CDR2 YFSETQ come from the germline V gene. The CDR3 contains 15 residues. Deletions cut 5 bases from V and 4 bases from J, with 15 bases between. CDR3 in amino acids: CASRPPRESTGELFF. CDR3 coding DNA: TGCGCCAGCAGGCCTCCCAGGGAAAGCACCGGGGAGCTGTTTTTT. Looking up the rest from reference TRBV5-1 and TRBJ2-2 gives the full variable domain: KAGVTQTPRYLIKTRGQQVTLSCSPISGHRSVSWYQQTPGQGLQFLFEYFSETQRNKGNFPGRFSGRQFSNSRSEMNVSTLELGDSALYLCASRPPRESTGELFFGEGSRLTVL.

J is TRBJ2-7 and V is TRBV19; no firm D call. V lost 3 bases, J lost 5 bases, and 11 bases lay in between. Germline CDR1 LNHDA, CDR2 SQIVND (reference sequence). This CDR3 comprises 13 residues. CDR3 in amino acids: CASSIGPMDEQYV. DNA of the CDR3: TGTGCCAGTAGTATCGGGCCGATGGACGAGCAGTACGTC.

A single count supports this clonotype. The chain recombines TRBV20-1 with TRBJ2-7; possibly TRBD2 for D (6 bases). This CDR3 contains 13 residues. V was pared by 7 bases and J by 4 bases, with 17 bases between. CDR1 and CDR2 from the germline V gene are DFQATT and SNEGSKA (reference sequence). The CDR3 region is CSGAETRVYEQYF. The CDR3 nucleotides read TGCAGTGGGGCCGAGACTAGAGTATACGAGCAGTACTTC.

The V gene is TRBV28, the J gene TRBJ2-2; TRBD2 might be the D (6 bases). Germline CDR1 MDHEN, CDR2 SYDVKM. The CDR3 is 15 amino acids. The V gene lost 3 bases and the J gene lost 4 bases, with 12 bases spanning the gap. CDR3 DNA: TGTGCCAGCAGTTTCCGGGACTCCGGCACCGGGGAGCTGTTTTTT. This encodes CASSFRDSGTGELFF.

This rearrangement joins TRBV12-3 or TRBV12-4 to TRBJ1-1; TRBD1 matches at 9 bases. V shed 8 bases, J shed 0 bases, and the junction held 7 bases outside the gene matches. The CDR3 totals 15 residues. CDR3 in amino acids: CASSDRGAVNTEAFF. CDR3 DNA: TGTGCCAGCTCGGACAGGGGCGCTGTGAACACTGAAGCTTTCTTT.

In its sample, this clonotype was seen once. The CDR3: CASSTGLGGQPQHF. The CDR3 coding sequence is TGTGCCAGCAGCACCGGCTTGGGCGGTCAGCCCCAGCATTTT. The chain has TRBV9 and TRBJ1-5; no clear D. Trimming left V 4 bases short and J 6 bases short, with 14 bases between. The V gene's germline CDR1 is SGDLS and CDR2 YYNGEE. CDR3 length equals 14 residues.

This rearrangement joins TRBV6-5 to TRBJ2-1; tentative D call: TRBD1 (6 bases). The V and J ends lost 5 bases and 9 bases respectively, with 14 bases between them. The CDR3 has 13 amino acids. Germline V gene lookup returns CDR1 MNHEY and CDR2 SVGAGI. The CDR3 loop reads CASSPIRDTEQFF. CDR3 DNA sequence: TGTGCCAGCAGTCCAATACGGGACACTGAGCAGTTCTTC.

CDR3 protein: CASSQNKNIQYF. The CDR3 DNA follows: TGTGCCAGCAGCCAAAACAAAAACATTCAGTACTTC. The chain carries TRBV11-3 and TRBJ2-4; D ambiguous. This CDR3 has 12 residues. V was cut by 5 bases and J by 3 bases, with 5 bases left in between. CDR1 is SGHNT and CDR2 is YENEEA in the germline V gene.

The J gene is TRBJ2-5, the V gene TRBV5-1; TRBD1 is a possible D gene (6 bases). CDR3 length equals 14 residues. CDR1 SGHRS and CDR2 YFSETQ come from the germline V gene. V was clipped by 0 bases and J by 7 bases, with 13 bases between them. CDR3: CASSLESGEVTQYF. In DNA, the CDR3 is TGCGCCAGCAGCTTGGAGTCAGGGGAAGTGACCCAGTACTTC.